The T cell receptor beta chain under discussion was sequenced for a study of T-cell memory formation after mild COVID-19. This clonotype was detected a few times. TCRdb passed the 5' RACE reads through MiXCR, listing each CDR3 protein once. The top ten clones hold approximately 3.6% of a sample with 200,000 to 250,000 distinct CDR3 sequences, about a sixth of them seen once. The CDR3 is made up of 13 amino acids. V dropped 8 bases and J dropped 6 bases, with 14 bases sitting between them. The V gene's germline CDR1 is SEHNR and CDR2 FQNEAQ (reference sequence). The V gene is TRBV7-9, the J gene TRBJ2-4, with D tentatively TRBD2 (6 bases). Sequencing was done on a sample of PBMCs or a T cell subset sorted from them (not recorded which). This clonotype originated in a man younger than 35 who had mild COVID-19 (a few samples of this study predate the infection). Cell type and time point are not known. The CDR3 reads CASALAGGNIQYF. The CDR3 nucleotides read TGTGCCAGCGCTCTCGCCGGGGGAAACATTCAGTACTTC.